The 9 T cell receptor beta chains listed next were all sequenced from one sample in a study of T-cell reconstitution after alpha-beta-depleted transplantation in children. Unique molecular identifiers were used in preparing the TCRbeta library. Via MiXCR, TCRdb re-called the PCR reads, giving one row per CDR3 protein. Of about 440,000 distinct CDR3 sequences listed, approximately 41% are singletons. The input for sequencing was PBMCs, taken before TCRalphabeta/CD19-depleted stem cell transplant. Source of these receptors: a girl between 2 and 10 years old with aplastic anemia, due to receive a stem cell transplant.

This sequence joins TRBV5-1 and TRBJ2-3, with D maybe TRBD2 (6 bases). The CDR3 totals 15 residues. V was cut by 3 bases and J by 6 bases, with 17 bases left in between. In germline, CDR1 is SGHRS, CDR2 YFSETQ. The CDR3 region has the DNA TGCGCCAGCAGCTCCGGGGACTTCCGGGGGGATACGCAGTATTTT. Its protein product is CASSSGDFRGDTQYF.

The chain uses TRBV6-1 and TRBJ2-7; D is undetermined. V was cut by 7 bases and J by 4 bases, with 14 bases left in between. The CDR3 is made up of 13 amino acids. CDR1 and CDR2 (germline): MNHNS, SASEGT. The CDR3 is CASTPDDLYEQYF. CDR3 nucleotides: TGTGCCAGCACGCCGGACGACTTGTACGAGCAGTACTTC.

This chain joins TRBV7-3 and TRBJ2-7; tentative D call: TRBD2 (7 bases). The CDR3 has 22 residues. Germline CDR1 reads SGHTA; CDR2 reads FQGTGA. V was trimmed by 1 base and J by 2 bases, leaving 33 bases between them. The CDR3 nucleotides read TGTGCCAGCAGCTTAAGGGCCCACCAACAGGGCTGGCGGGAGAGCGACGCCTACGAGCAGTACTTC. Translated: CASSLRAHQQGWRESDAYEQYF.

This clonotype was seen repeatedly, ten times or more. The rearrangement links TRBV27 to TRBJ2-7; D call uncertain. Germline V gives CDR1 MNHEY, CDR2 SMNVEV (reference sequence). V shed 5 bases and J shed 4 bases, with 18 bases lying between them. The CDR3 has 15 residues. For the CDR3, the DNA is TGTGCCAGCAGTCCTACAAAAGGGATCCCGTACGAGCAGTACTTC. It encodes CASSPTKGIPYEQYF.

This clonotype was counted between two and nine times. V gene TRBV5-6 combines with J gene TRBJ1-5; D is unresolved. CDR3 length equals 14 residues. V was pared by 2 bases and J by 5 bases, with 11 bases between. Germline CDR1 is SGHDT and CDR2 is YYEEEE. This chain's CDR3 is CASSFRGRDQPQHF. Here the CDR3 DNA reads TGTGCCAGCAGCTTCCGGGGTAGGGATCAGCCCCAGCATTTT.

This clonotype was detected once. The J gene is TRBJ2-7, the V gene TRBV15, with 11 bases lining up with TRBD1. The V segment lost 0 bases and the J segment 2 bases; nucleotides outside the gene matches: 9. The germline gives CDR1 LNHNV, CDR2 YYDKDF (reference sequence). This CDR3 contains 18 residues. CDR3 sequence (DNA): TGTGCCACCAGCAGAGATCGGACAGGGGGCACCCCTGCCTACGAGCAGTACTTC. It codes for CATSRDRTGGTPAYEQYF. Filled out from reference TRBV15 and TRBJ2-7, the complete variable domain reads DAMVIQNPRYQVTQFGKPVTLSCSQTLNHNVMYWYQQKSSQAPKLLFHYYDKDFNNEADTPDNFQSRRPNTSFCFLDIRSPGLGDTAMYLCATSRDRTGGTPAYEQYFGPGTRLTVT.

As concerns this clonotype: This may be a read error, as it is one base from a much larger clone. In this CDR3 the conserved last residue, phenylalanine or tryptophan, is missing, so a read error is likely. V gene TRBV18 combines with J gene TRBJ2-7; 7 nucleotides match TRBD2. Looked up from germline, CDR1 is KGHSH and CDR2 is LQKENI. Trimming cost V 6 bases and J 2 bases; bases outside gene matches: 13. The CDR3 extends over 16 amino acids. CDR3 loop: CASSSGVGRRTYEQYS. The CDR3 nucleotides read TGTGCCAGCTCGTCCGGGGTCGGGAGGCGCACCTACGAGCAGTACTCC.

This CDR3 reads CASSGPVDAYNEQFF. CDR3 nucleotide sequence: TGTGCCAGCAGCGGGCCGGTGGACGCCTACAATGAGCAGTTCTTC. This chain uses TRBV9 with TRBJ2-1; D is unclear. Trimming shortened V by 3 bases and J by 2 bases, and 12 bases separated the two germline ends. The CDR3 runs 15 residues. Germline loops: CDR1 SGDLS, CDR2 YYNGEE.

The V gene is TRBV7-9, the J gene TRBJ2-7; TRBD1 matches at 10 bases. Trimming took 8 bases from V and 5 from J; bases not matched to a gene: 18. The CDR3 runs to 17 residues. CDR1 SEHNR and CDR2 FQNEAQ come from the germline V gene (reference sequence). CDR3 bases: TGTGCCAGCTCCCTTAGGGGGGCCGGGACAGGGGTTAACGAGCAGTACTTC. Its protein product is CASSLRGAGTGVNEQYF. The entire variable domain, with the rest obtained from reference TRBV7-9 and TRBJ2-7, is as follows: DTGVSQNPRHKITKRGQNVTFRCDPISEHNRLYWYRQTLGQGPEFLTYFQNEAQLEKSRLLSDRFSAERPKGSFSTLEIQRTEQGDSAMYLCASSLRGAGTGVNEQYFGPGTRLTVT.